This T cell receptor beta chain was identified in a study of shared clonotypes between healthy human individuals. In the study overall: Researchers assigned three CD4 naive, three CD4 memory, two CD8 naive and one CD8 memory plate to each donor. Study-wide results and caveats: Rarefaction gave evidence that sorted-subset sequencing remained incomplete despite large depth.

On this clone: As yet, its antigen is unknown. Other DNA sequences from this sample encode an identical CDR3 as well.

This CDR3 region has 11 residues. Germline V gene sequence: CDR1 MNHEY, CDR2 SMNVEV (reference sequence). The germline V and J ends were trimmed by 8 bases and 2 bases, with 7 bases remaining between them. Naive CD8 cells comprised CD45RO-negative, CCR7-positively selected cells, excluding terminally differentiated effector memory CD45RA+ cells. Several immunoSEQ plates received, in even portions, the genomic DNA of each subset. Sequencing used immunoSEQ multiplex PCR; TCRdb keeps in-frame clones, though not all of them. Of more than 2 million clones in the sample, roughly 95% are singletons; the top ten hold around 1.7%.

The gene calls are TRBV27 and TRBJ2-7; the D gene is possibly TRBD2 (6 bases). The source material was naive CD8+ T cells from PBMCs. This clonotype was obtained from a man between 18 and 29 years old in good health. Some clones in this sample may be carry-over from other donors' samples. CDR3 region: CASGLTYEQYF. In nucleotides, the CDR3 is TGTGCCAGCGGACTAACCTACGAGCAGTACTTC.